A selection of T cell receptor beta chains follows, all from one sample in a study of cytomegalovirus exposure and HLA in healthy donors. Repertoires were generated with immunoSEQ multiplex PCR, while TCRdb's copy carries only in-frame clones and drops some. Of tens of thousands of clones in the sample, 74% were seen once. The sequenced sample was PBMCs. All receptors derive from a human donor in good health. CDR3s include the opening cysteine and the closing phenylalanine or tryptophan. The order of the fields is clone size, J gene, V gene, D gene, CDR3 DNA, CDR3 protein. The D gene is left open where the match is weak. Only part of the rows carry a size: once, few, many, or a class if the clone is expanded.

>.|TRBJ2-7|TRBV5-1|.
TGCGCCAGCAGCCCTTTGCGGGGCGAAGGCGAGCAGTACTTC
CASSPLRGEGEQYF
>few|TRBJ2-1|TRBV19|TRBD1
TGTGCCAGTAGCAAGGACAGGGGTAAAATCAATGAGCAGTTCTTC
CASSKDRGKINEQFF
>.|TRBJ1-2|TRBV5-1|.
TGCGCCAGCAGTCTTAACTATGGCTACACCTTC
CASSLNYGYTF
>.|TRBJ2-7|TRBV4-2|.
TGTGCCAGCAGCCCTTTTGTCGGCGGGACCTACGAGCAGTACTTC
CASSPFVGGTYEQYF
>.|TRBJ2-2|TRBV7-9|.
TGTGCCAGCAGTTCGACCACAGCCCCCGGTAAGACCGGGGAGCTGTTTTTT
CASSSTTAPGKTGELFF
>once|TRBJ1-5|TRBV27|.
TGTGCCAGCATGTTGGGCGGACCCGGGGGCAATCAGCCCCAGCATTTT
CASMLGGPGGNQPQHF
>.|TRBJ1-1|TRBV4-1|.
TGCGCCAGCAGCCCTCGGGGGGCGGGCACTGAAGCTTTCTTT
CASSPRGAGTEAFF
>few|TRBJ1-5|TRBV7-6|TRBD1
TGTGCCAGCAGCTTAGGGGGGACAGGGGGCCAGAGCAATCAGCCCCAGCATTTT
CASSLGGTGGQSNQPQHF
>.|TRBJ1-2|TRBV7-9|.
TGTGCCAGCAGCGACGGACACTCCGTGTATGGCTACACCTTC
CASSDGHSVYGYTF
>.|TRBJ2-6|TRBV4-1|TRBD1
TGCGCCAGCAGCCAGTCAGGACAGGGGTGGGGGGCCAACGTCCTGACTTTC
CASSQSGQGWGANVLTF
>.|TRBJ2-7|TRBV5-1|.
TGCGCCAGCAGCTTGGATATGCAGGTTTCCTACGAGCAGTACTTC
CASSLDMQVSYEQYF
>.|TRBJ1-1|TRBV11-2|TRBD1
TGTGCCAGCACCCGAGGTAATGGACAGGGGAACACTGAAGCTTTCTTT
CASTRGNGQGNTEAFF
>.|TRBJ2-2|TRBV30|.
TGTGCCTGGAACAGGGACACCGGGGAGCTGTTTTTT
CAWNRDTGELFF
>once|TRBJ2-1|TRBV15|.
TGTGCCACCAGCAGAGAACAGTACCCGTCGGATGAGCAGTTCTTC
CATSREQYPSDEQFF
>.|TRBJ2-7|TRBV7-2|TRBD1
TGTGCCAGCAGCCTCCGGGACAGCTACGAGCAGTACTTC
CASSLRDSYEQYF
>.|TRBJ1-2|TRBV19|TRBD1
TGTGCCAGTAGTCGACCGGGACAGGGGCGTTCGCGTGGCTACACCTTC
CASSRPGQGRSRGYTF
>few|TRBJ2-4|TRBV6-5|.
TGTGCCAGCAGTTCCAGGACAGAAACCAAAAACATTCAGTACTTC
CASSSRTETKNIQYF
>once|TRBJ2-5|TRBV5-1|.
TGCGCCAGCAGGGGTAATCAGGGAGGAGAGACCCAGTACTTC
CASRGNQGGETQYF
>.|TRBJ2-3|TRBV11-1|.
TGTGCCAGCAGTGCCCGGGCGGGCCCCACAGATACGCAGTATTTT
CASSARAGPTDTQYF
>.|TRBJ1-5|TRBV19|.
TGTGCCAGTAGTACGCTGGGGAGGCCTGATCAGCCCCAGCATTTT
CASSTLGRPDQPQHF
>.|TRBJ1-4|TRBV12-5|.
TGTGCTAGTGGTTCGGGGGGGGCTAATGAAAAACTGTTTTTT
CASGSGGANEKLFF
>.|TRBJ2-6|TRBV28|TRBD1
TGTGCCAGCAGTTTTACATGGGGACAGAGATCTGGGGCCAACGTCCTGACTTTC
CASSFTWGQRSGANVLTF
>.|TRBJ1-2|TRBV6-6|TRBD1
TGTGCCAGCAGCACCGGGACAGAGTTCGGTGGCTACACCTTC
CASSTGTEFGGYTF
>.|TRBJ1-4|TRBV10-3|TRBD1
TGTGCCATCAGCGACAGGGAAGTCGGGGAAAAACTGTTTTTT
CAISDREVGEKLFF